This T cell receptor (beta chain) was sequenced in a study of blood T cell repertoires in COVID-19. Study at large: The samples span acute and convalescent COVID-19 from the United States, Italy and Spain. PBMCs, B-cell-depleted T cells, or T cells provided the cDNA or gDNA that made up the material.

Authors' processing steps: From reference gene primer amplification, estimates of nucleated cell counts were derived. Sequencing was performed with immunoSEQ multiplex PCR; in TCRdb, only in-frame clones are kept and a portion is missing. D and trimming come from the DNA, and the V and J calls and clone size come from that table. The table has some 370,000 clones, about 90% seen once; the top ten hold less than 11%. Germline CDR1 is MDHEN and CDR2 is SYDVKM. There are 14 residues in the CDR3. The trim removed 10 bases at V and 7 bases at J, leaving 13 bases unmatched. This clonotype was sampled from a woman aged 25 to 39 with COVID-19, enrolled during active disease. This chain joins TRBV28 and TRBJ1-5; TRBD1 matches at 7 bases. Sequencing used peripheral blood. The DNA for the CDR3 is TGTGCCACCCAGTTTATACAGGGGAAGCAGCCCCAGCATTTT. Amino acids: CATQFIQGKQPQHF.